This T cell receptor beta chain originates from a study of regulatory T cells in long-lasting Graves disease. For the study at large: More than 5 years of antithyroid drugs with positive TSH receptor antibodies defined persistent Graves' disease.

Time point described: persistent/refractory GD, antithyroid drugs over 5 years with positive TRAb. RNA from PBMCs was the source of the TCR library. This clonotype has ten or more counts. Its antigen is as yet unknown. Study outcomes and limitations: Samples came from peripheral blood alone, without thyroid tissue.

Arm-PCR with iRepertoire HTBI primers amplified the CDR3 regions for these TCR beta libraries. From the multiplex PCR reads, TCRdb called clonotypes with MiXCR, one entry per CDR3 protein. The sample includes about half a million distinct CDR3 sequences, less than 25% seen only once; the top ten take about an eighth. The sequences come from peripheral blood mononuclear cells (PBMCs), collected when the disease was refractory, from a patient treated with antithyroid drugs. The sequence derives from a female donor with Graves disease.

CDR3 residues: CASSLNAGALSTEAFF. CDR3 DNA sequence: TGTGCCAGCAGCCTCAACGCCGGGGCCCTTAGTACTGAAGCTTTCTTT. This chain joins TRBV2 and TRBJ1-1; D is possibly TRBD1 (5 bases). Germline V lookup: CDR1 SNHLY, CDR2 FYNNEI. The length of the CDR3 is 16 residues. V was clipped by 6 bases and J by 5 bases, with 22 bases between them.